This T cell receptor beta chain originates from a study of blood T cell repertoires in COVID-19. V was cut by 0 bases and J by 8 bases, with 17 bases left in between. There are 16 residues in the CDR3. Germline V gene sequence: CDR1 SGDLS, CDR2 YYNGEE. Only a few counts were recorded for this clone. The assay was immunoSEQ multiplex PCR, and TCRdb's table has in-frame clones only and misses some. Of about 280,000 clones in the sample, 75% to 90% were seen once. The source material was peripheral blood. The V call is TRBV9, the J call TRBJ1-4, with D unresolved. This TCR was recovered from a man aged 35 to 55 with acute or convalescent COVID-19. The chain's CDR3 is CASSVGGGYPGEKLFF. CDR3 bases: TGTGCCAGCAGCGTAGGCGGAGGGTACCCTGGGGAAAAACTGTTTTTT.